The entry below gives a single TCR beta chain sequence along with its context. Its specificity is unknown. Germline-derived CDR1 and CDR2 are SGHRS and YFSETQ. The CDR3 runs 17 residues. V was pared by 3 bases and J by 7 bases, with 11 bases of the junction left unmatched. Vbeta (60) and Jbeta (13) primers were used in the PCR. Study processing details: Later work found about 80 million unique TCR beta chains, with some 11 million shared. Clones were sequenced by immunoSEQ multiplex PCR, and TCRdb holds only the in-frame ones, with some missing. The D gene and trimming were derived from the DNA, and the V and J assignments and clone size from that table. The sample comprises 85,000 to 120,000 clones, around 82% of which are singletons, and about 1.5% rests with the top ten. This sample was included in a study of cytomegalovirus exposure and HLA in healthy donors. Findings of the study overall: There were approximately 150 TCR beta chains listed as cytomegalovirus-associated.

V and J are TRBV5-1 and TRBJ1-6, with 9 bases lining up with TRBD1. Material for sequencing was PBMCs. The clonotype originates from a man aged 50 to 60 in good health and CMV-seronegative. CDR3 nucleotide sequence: TGCGCCAGCAGCTATATCACAGGGGGCGGCGGAAATTCACCCCTCCACTTT. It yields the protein CASSYITGGGGNSPLHF.